The present entry profiles one TCR beta chain with its context. The antigen it binds to is not known. No much larger clone exists at a distance of one base, and base qualities are not known. CD8 naive samples were obtained by positive selection for CCR7 among CD45RO-negative cells, yielding a CD45RA+CCR7+ population from which TemRA cells were excluded. Healthy HIV-negative adults with no recently reported acute infections or vaccinations were included as donors. All donors were Caucasian adults living in Nashville, Tennessee, USA. After blood collection by leukapheresis, PBMCs were isolated using Ficoll-Histopaque density gradient centrifugation and then cryopreserved in the vapor phase of liquid nitrogen. Analytical flow cytometry was used to check the purity and quantity of every magnetically sorted T cell population. From each sorted fraction, genomic DNA was isolated and quantified by UV absorbance on a Nanodrop 2000c.

These data come from a study of shared clonotypes between healthy human individuals (dated by TCRdb to the early 2020s). Describing the broader study: Two women and three men aged 18 to 49 years were included in the cohort. For each donor, three plates each were used for CD4 naive and CD4 memory, two plates were used for CD8 naive, and one plate was used for CD8 memory. Blood TCR repertoires of about five healthy adults were deeply sequenced to estimate repertoire size and the extent of clonotype sharing between individuals. Libraries were prepared and TCR repertoires were sequenced by different laboratories using diverse techniques, in order to increase sequencing depth and limit assay-specific biases. Per donor, leukapheresis produced somewhere between about 0.8 and 9 billion PBMCs.

CDR1 and CDR2, looked up from the germline V gene (reference sequence), are SGHNT and YYREEE. There are 13 amino acids in the CDR3, from cysteine to phenylalanine inclusive. Only the CDR3 DNA stays, 39 bases, in frame from base 1. Trimming costs V 4 bases and J 9 bases, and their ends lie 14 bases apart. Results the study describes overall, beyond this receptor: Pairwise subsampling indicated that sequencing depth was expected to affect the degree of clonotype sharing among donors. Compared with non-shared clonotypes, the clonotypes found in all four sorted-subset donors had higher generation probabilities. Incomplete sequencing was indicated by rarefaction of sorted-subset datasets, despite the large sequencing depth. The genetic and exposure-history diversity represented was limited by the small number of donors. Only blood was sampled, and tissue TCR repertoires likely differ from those in blood. Across a few donors, about 5% of naive CD4, approximately 3.6% of naive CD8, around 2.1% of memory CD4, and approximately 0.4% of memory CD8 clonotypes were shared. Estimated clonotype richness was generally larger for naive than for memory subsets.

Using the deep immunoSEQ assay, multiplex PCR amplified TCR CDR3 regions from genomic DNA. Extracted genomic DNA from each cell subset was distributed evenly across all wells of several immunoSEQ 96-well plates, and each plate was treated as a replicate. For sorted subsets, approximately 200 ng of genomic DNA, equivalent to 25,000 to 35,000 T cell genomes, went into each replicate PCR. The purified libraries were quantified using a Qubit 3.0 fluorometer, sized with a Bioanalyzer 2100, and then quantified again using the KAPA Library Quantification kit. Every immunoSEQ 96-well plate was sequenced on a dedicated single-read 150-cycle Illumina NextSeq 550 flow cell. In the paper's pipeline: The immunoSEQ output contained only junctional sequences without quality scores, so filtering could not match that applied to full-length reads. To assign V/J genes and CDR3, sequences were annotated using PyIR, a Python wrapper for IgBLAST v1.9, with IMGT germline references. Reads were removed for weak V/J assignments (E-value above 1e-6), missing CDR3, stop codons, out-of-frame junctions, or ambiguous translated residues. V3J clonotypes were defined as sequences sharing an identical inferred V gene, J gene, and CDR3 amino acid sequence. To compute the percentage overlap between repertoires, the number of shared unique clonotypes was divided by the size of the smaller repertoire. Three approaches were used to assess repertoire richness: RTK rarefaction, the Chao1 estimator, and Recon v2.1 estimates of unobserved clonotypes. For all TCRbeta clonotypes obtained by the gDNA method from a handful of donors, generation probabilities were computed with OLGA. In TCRdb, the immuneACCESS table is reduced to in-frame sequences with V and J assigned. These tables do not hold every clone; where another copy was compared, an unresolved V gene accounts for under half, and the others remain unexplained. The V and J calls and the clone size are those of that table, but D and trimming were determined from the DNA. This sample gives 800,000 or so clones in total; about 97% of them show up just once. The ten biggest clones cover less than 0.3% of the sample.

The rearranged segments are TRBV5-4 and TRBJ2-1, with TRBD2 as a weak D call on 6 bases. The material sequenced was naive CD8+ T cells sorted from blood. The cell subset or site tag for this specimen amounts to: CD45RA+CCR7+. This receptor was identified in a man aged 25-45 years in good health. Read as DNA, the sequence is TGTGCCAGCAGCCCGATCGTAGCGGCTGAGCAGTTCTTC. Its translation reads: CASSPIVAAEQFF. The entire variable domain, with the stretches around the CDR3 drawn from the reference TRBV5-4 and TRBJ2-1 proteins, is ETGVTQSPTHLIKTRGQQVTLRCSSQSGHNTVSWYQQALGQGPQFIFQYYREEENGRGNFPPRFSGLQFPNYSSELNVNALELDDSALYLCASSPIVAAEQFFGPGTRLTVL.